The sequence of this TCR beta chain was determined in a study of T cells in Graves' hyperthyroidism and ophthalmopathy. Researchers took RNA transcripts and amplified the TCR beta CDR3 regions from them. Primed by the HTBI set, a first-round RT-PCR was run on the TCR CDR3. TCRdb re-called the multiplex PCR reads with MiXCR, one entry per CDR3 protein. The table lists roughly 510,000 distinct CDR3 sequences, approximately 49% of them singletons. V was pared by 8 bases and J by 2 bases, with 15 bases between. This CDR3 is built from 13 residues. In germline, CDR1 is DFQATT, CDR2 SNEGSKA (reference sequence). This clonotype was seen many times.

The receptor comes from an adult woman with Graves' disease, either hyperthyroidism or ophthalmopathy (not recorded which). Sequences were obtained from peripheral blood or thyroid tissue (not recorded which). The chain recombines TRBV20-1 with TRBJ2-5; possible D gene TRBD1, 6 bases. The CDR3 is CSPTPGTQETQYF. In DNA, the CDR3 is TGCAGTCCCACACCCGGGACACAAGAGACCCAGTACTTC.